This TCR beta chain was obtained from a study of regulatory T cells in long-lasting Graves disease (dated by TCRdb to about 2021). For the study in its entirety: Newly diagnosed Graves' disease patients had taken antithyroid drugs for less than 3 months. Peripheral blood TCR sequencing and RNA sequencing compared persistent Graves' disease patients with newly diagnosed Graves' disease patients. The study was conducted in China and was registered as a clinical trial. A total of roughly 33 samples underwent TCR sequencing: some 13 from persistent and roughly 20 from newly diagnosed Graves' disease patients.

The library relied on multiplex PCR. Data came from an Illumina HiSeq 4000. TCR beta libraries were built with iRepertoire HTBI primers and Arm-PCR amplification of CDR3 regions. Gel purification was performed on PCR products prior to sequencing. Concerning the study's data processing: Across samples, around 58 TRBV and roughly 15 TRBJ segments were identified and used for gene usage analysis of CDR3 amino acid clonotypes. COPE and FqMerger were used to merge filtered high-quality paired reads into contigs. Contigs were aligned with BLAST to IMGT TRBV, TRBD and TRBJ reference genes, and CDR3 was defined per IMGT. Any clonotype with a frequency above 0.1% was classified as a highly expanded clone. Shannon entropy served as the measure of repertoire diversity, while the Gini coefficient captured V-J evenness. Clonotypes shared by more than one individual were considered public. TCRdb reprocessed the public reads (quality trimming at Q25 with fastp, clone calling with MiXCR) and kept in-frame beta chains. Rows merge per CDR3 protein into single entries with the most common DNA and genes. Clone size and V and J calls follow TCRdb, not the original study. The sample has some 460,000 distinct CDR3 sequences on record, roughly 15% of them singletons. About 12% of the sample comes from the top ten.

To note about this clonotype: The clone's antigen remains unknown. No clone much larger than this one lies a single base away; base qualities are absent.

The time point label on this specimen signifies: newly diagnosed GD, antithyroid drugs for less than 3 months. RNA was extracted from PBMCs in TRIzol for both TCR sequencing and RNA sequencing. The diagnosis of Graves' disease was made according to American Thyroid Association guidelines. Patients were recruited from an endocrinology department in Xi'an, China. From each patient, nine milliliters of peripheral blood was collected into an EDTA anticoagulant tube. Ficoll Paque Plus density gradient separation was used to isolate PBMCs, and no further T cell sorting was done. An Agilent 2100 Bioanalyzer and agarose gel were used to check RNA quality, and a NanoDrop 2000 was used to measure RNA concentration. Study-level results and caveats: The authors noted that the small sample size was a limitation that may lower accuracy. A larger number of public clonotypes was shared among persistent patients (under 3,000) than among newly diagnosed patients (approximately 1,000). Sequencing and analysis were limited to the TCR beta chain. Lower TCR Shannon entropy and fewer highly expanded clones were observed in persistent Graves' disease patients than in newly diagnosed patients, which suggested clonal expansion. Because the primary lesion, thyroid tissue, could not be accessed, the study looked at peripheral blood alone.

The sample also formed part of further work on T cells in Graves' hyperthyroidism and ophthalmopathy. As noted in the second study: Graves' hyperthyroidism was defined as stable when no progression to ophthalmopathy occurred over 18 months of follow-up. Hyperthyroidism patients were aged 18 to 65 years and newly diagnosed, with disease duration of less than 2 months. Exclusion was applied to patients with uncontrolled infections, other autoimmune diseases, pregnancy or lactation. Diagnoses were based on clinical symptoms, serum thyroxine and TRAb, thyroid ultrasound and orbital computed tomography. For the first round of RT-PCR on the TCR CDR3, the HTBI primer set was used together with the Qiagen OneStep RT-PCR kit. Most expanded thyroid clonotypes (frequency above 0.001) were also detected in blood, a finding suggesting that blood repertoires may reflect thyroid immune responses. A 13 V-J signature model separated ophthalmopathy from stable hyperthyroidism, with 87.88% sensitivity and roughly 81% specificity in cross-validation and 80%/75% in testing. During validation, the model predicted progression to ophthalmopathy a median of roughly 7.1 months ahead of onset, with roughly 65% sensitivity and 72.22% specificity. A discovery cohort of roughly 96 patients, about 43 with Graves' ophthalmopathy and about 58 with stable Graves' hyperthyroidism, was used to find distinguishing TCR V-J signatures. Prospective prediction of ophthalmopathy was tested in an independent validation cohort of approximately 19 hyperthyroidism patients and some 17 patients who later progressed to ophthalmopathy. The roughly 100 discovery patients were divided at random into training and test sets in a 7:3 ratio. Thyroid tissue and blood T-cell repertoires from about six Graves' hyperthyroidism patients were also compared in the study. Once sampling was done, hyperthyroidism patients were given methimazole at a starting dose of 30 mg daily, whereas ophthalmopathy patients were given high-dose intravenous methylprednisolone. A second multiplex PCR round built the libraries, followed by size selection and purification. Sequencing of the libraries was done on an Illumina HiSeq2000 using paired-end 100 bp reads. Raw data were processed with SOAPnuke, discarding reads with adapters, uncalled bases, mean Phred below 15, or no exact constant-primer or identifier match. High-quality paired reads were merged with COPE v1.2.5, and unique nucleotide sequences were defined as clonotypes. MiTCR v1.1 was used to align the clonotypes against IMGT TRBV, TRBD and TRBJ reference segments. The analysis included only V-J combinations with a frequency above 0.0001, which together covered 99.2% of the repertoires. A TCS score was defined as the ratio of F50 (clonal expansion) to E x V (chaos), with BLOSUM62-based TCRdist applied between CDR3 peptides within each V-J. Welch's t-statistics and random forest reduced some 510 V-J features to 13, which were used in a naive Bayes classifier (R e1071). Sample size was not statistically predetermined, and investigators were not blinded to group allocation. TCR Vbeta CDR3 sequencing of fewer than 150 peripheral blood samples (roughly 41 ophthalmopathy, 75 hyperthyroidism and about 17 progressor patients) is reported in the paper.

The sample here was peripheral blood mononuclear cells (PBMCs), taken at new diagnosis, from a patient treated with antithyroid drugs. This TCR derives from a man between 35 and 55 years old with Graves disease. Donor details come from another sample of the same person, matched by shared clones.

DNA sequence: TGTGCCAGCAGTCCGGCAGGGGGCGGTCACAGCTATGGCTACACCTTC. Its translation reads: CASSPAGGGHSYGYTF. The sequence is built from TRBV25-1 and TRBJ1-2; 8 bases in the junction line up with TRBD1. The germline V gene yields MGHDK for CDR1 and SYGVNS for CDR2. The CDR3, cysteine through phenylalanine, is 16 amino acids long. Just the 48-base CDR3 DNA is kept, in frame starting at base 1. Trimmed from V: 5 bases; trimmed from J: 4 bases; junction bases lacking a gene match: 12.